The 25 T cell receptor beta chains below come from one sample, sequenced in a study of cytomegalovirus exposure and HLA in healthy donors. Clones were sequenced by immunoSEQ multiplex PCR, and TCRdb holds only the in-frame ones, with some missing. Counted here are about 120,000 clones, over 75% occurring once; the ten biggest clones make up roughly 1.9%. Material for sequencing was PBMCs. All receptors derive from a woman aged 25 to 39 in good health and CMV-seronegative.

Turning to this clone: Other nucleotide sequences in the sample specify the same CDR3. The J gene is TRBJ1-3, the V gene TRBV4-3; maybe TRBD1 (5 bases). The CDR3 extends over 15 amino acids. V was cut by 0 bases and J by 2 bases, with 8 bases left in between. CDR1 and CDR2 (germline): LGHNA, YSLEER. CDR3 amino acids: CASSQDRGAGNTIYF. The CDR3 coding sequence is TGCGCCAGCAGCCAAGATCGGGGGGCTGGAAACACCATATATTTT.

This chain joins TRBV6-5 and TRBJ1-4, with 7 nucleotides matching TRBD1. This CDR3 is built from 14 residues. V lost 6 bases to trimming and J lost 2 bases; unmatched junction nucleotides: 3. Germline V gene sequence: CDR1 MNHEY, CDR2 SVGAGI. The CDR3 loop reads CASRMTGTNEKLFF. The CDR3 DNA reads as TGTGCCAGCAGAATGACAGGGACTAATGAAAAACTGTTTTTT.

V gene TRBV12-5 combines with J gene TRBJ2-1; 13 bases are shared with TRBD2. V lost 2 bases and J lost 5; bases outside the gene matches: 6. The CDR3 contains 17 residues. The V gene's germline CDR1 is LGHNT and CDR2 FRNRAP. In DNA, the CDR3 is TGTGCTAGTGGTTTGCTCGTGACTAGCGGGGGGAACAATGAGCAGTTCTTC. Translated, it gives CASGLLVTSGGNNEQFF.

The gene calls are TRBV9 and TRBJ2-1; D uncertain. The CDR3 is made up of 15 amino acids. Per germline, CDR1 SGDLS and CDR2 YYNGEE. Trimming removed 4 bases at V and 4 bases at J, with 15 bases between. The CDR3 coding sequence is TGTGCCAGCAGCCCCCAACGACATACATACAATGAGCAGTTCTTC. Protein product: CASSPQRHTYNEQFF. Looking up the rest from reference TRBV9 and TRBJ2-1 gives the full variable domain: DSGVTQTPKHLITATGQRVTLRCSPRSGDLSVYWYQQSLDQGLQFLIQYYNGEERAKGNILERFSAQQFPDLHSELNLSSLELGDSALYFCASSPQRHTYNEQFFGPGTRLTVL.

The V call is TRBV20-1, the J call TRBJ2-1, with unresolved D. The CDR3 runs 10 residues. V was shortened by 4 bases and J by 8 bases, with 6 bases between the two germline ends. Germline-derived CDR1 and CDR2 are DFQATT and SNEGSKA (reference sequence). The CDR3 here is CSAKRDEQFF. Written as DNA, the CDR3 is TGCAGTGCTAAAAGAGATGAGCAGTTCTTC.

V and J are TRBV10-2 and TRBJ1-1; no firm D call. V was cut by 0 bases and J by 6 bases, with 8 bases left in between. Germline V gene sequence: CDR1 WSHSY, CDR2 SAAADI. CDR3 length: 13 amino acids. This chain's CDR3 is CASSESEAAEAFF. The CDR3 nucleotides are TGCGCCAGCAGTGAGTCTGAGGCCGCTGAAGCTTTCTTT.

This chain links TRBV7-8 with TRBJ1-1; D is perhaps TRBD1 (6 bases). Between the trimmed V and J ends, which lost 2 bases and 4 bases, there was a span of 11 bases. CDR1 is SGHVS and CDR2 is FQNEAQ in the germline V gene. The CDR3 spans 14 residues. The CDR3: CASSLTGGATEAFF. CDR3 nucleotides: TGTGCCAGCAGCTTAACCGGGGGGGCCACTGAAGCTTTCTTT.

CDR3: CSVEDRGETYEQYF. The CDR3 DNA reads as TGCAGCGTTGAGGACAGGGGGGAGACCTACGAGCAGTACTTC. This sequence joins TRBV29-1 and TRBJ2-7; 10 nucleotides line up with TRBD1. Germline V gene data show CDR1 as SQVTM and CDR2 as ANQGSEA. The CDR3 loop spans 14 amino acids. The V gene end was trimmed by 3 bases and the J gene end by 2 bases; junction bases not matched to a gene: 4.

A remark on this clone: At one boundary the junction diverges from the germline segment, which might be a read error. The rearrangement links TRBV5-8 to TRBJ1-1, with 7 bases that match TRBD1. The CDR3 contains 14 residues. Germline assignment: CDR1 SGHTS and CDR2 YDEGEE. The CDR3 here is CASSLTGLNTEAFF. CDR3 DNA sequence: TGCGCCAGCAGCTTGACAGGGTTGAACACTGAAGCTTTCTTT.

The rearrangement uses TRBV4-1 and TRBJ2-2; D might be TRBD2 (6 bases). Trimming removed 6 bases from V and 0 bases from J, with 11 bases in between. In germline, CDR1 is MGHRA, CDR2 YSYEKL. This CDR3 has 15 residues. CDR3: CASRMEGTNTGELFF. The CDR3, as DNA: TGCGCCAGCAGGATGGAGGGTACGAACACCGGGGAGCTGTTTTTT.

CDR3 region: CASRPDGTSGNTIYF. CDR3 DNA sequence: TGCGCCAGCAGGCCCGATGGCACCTCTGGAAACACCATATATTTT. The chain recombines TRBV5-1 with TRBJ1-3; D unclear. Trimming pared 5 bases from V and 0 bases from J, leaving 12 bases between. Germline CDR1 and CDR2: SGHRS and YFSETQ. The CDR3 loop spans 15 amino acids. Full variable domain (remainder filled in from reference TRBV5-1 and TRBJ1-3): KAGVTQTPRYLIKTRGQQVTLSCSPISGHRSVSWYQQTPGQGLQFLFEYFSETQRNKGNFPGRFSGRQFSNSRSEMNVSTLELGDSALYLCASRPDGTSGNTIYFGEGSWLTVV.

In DNA, the CDR3 is TGCGCCAGCAGCCCTCGGGGGGACGGGAATGAGCAGTTCTTC. Translating gives CASSPRGDGNEQFF. The chain employs TRBV5-1 and TRBJ2-1; 7 bases are shared with TRBD2. The CDR3 covers 14 residues. The ends lost 4 bases at V and 7 bases at J; junction bases unmatched: 8. Germline values: CDR1 SGHRS, CDR2 YFSETQ. Full variable domain (remainder filled in from reference TRBV5-1 and TRBJ2-1): KAGVTQTPRYLIKTRGQQVTLSCSPISGHRSVSWYQQTPGQGLQFLFEYFSETQRNKGNFPGRFSGRQFSNSRSEMNVSTLELGDSALYLCASSPRGDGNEQFFGPGTRLTVL.

The J gene is TRBJ1-1, the V gene TRBV4-3; 8 bases are a match to TRBD1. J was trimmed by 1 base and V by 3 bases; bases with no gene match: 1. This CDR3 comprises 14 residues. Germline V gene lookup returns CDR1 LGHNA and CDR2 YSLEER. CDR3 region: CASSQGQENTEAFF. CDR3 bases: TGCGCCAGCAGCCAGGGACAGGAGAACACTGAAGCTTTCTTT.

In DNA, the CDR3 is TGTGCCAGTAGTATGTTAAGAGCCAATCAGCCCCAGCATTTT. It translates to CASSMLRANQPQHF. The rearrangement joins TRBV19 to TRBJ1-5; no firm D call. This CDR3 is built from 14 residues. CDR1 LNHDA and CDR2 SQIVND come from the germline V gene (reference sequence). Trimming removed 3 bases at V and 3 bases at J, with 9 bases between.

The V call is TRBV7-9, the J call TRBJ1-1; perhaps TRBD1 as D (5 bases). V was shortened by 7 bases and J by 1 base, with 16 bases between the two germline ends. This CDR3 is built from 15 residues. Germline CDR1 SEHNR, CDR2 FQNEAQ (reference sequence). CDR3 in amino acids: CASNKRGGRNTEAFF. Written as DNA, the CDR3 is TGTGCCAGCAACAAACGGGGGGGGAGGAACACTGAAGCTTTCTTT.

The V gene is TRBV29-1, the J gene TRBJ2-7, with D perhaps TRBD1 (5 bases). Trimming took 6 bases from V and 0 from J, leaving 18 bases between them. Germline assignment: CDR1 SQVTM and CDR2 ANQGSEA. CDR3 length equals 15 residues. CDR3 protein: CSVYDSGYPSYEQYF. The CDR3 DNA reads TGCAGCGTGTACGACTCAGGGTACCCCTCCTACGAGCAGTACTTC.

This clone appeared once. V gene TRBV7-9 combines with J gene TRBJ1-1; possible D gene TRBD1, 6 bases. The V end was cut by 6 bases, the J end by 1 base, with 18 bases between. CDR1 and CDR2 (germline): SEHNR, FQNEAQ (reference sequence). The CDR3 has 16 residues. CDR3 protein: CASSRRDGTQNTEAFF. DNA for the CDR3: TGTGCCAGCAGTCGACGCGACGGGACACAGAACACTGAAGCTTTCTTT.

The CDR3 loop is CATQVAYGYTF. The CDR3 region has the DNA TGTGCCACCCAAGTAGCCTATGGCTACACCTTC. This chain uses TRBV7-2 with TRBJ1-2; no reliable D call. CDR3 size: 11 residues. The V and J ends lost 10 bases and 4 bases respectively, with 10 bases between them. Germline assignment: CDR1 SGHTA and CDR2 FQGNSA.

V is TRBV19 and J is TRBJ1-1; no clear D. Germline loops: CDR1 LNHDA, CDR2 SQIVND (reference sequence). This CDR3 is built from 15 residues. V was cut by 3 bases and J by 1 base, with 12 bases left in between. This CDR3 is CASSIWRVENTEAFF. The CDR3 DNA sequence: TGTGCCAGTAGTATCTGGAGGGTGGAGAACACTGAAGCTTTCTTT.

This CDR3 is CASSDRQGVGYTF. The DNA of the CDR3 is TGTGCCAGCAGTGACCGGCAGGGGGTCGGCTACACCTTC. The chain uses TRBV6-4 and TRBJ1-2; TRBD1 matches at 7 bases. Germline V gene data show CDR1 as MRHNA and CDR2 as SNTAGT. The CDR3 contains 13 residues. The trim removed 2 bases at V and 8 bases at J, leaving 5 bases unmatched.

The J gene is TRBJ1-1, the V gene TRBV4-3; TRBD1 might be the D (5 bases). This CDR3 is 15 amino acids long. Between the trimmed V and J ends, which lost 2 bases and 8 bases, there was a span of 18 bases. The germline gives CDR1 LGHNA, CDR2 YSLEER. The CDR3: CASSQSWQGATEAFF. The CDR3 bases are TGCGCCAGCAGCCAAAGCTGGCAGGGCGCTACCGAAGCTTTCTTT.

The chain has TRBV6-6 and TRBJ2-5; possibly TRBD1 for D (6 bases). The CDR3 extends over 14 amino acids. The germline V gene encodes CDR1 MNHNY and CDR2 SVGAGI (reference sequence). V was clipped by 6 bases and J by 5 bases, with 16 bases between them. The CDR3 sequence: CASRNEGVGETQYF. CDR3 DNA: TGTGCCAGCAGAAACGAGGGGGTCGGGGAGACCCAGTACTTC.

The chain employs TRBV2 and TRBJ2-1; the D gene is possibly TRBD1 (8 bases). Germline V lookup: CDR1 SNHLY, CDR2 FYNNEI. Trimming took off 9 bases at V and 6 bases at J, with 18 bases between the two ends. The CDR3 sequence is 14 residues long. The CDR3 reads CASEDRGLSNEQFF. CDR3 coding DNA: TGTGCCAGTGAAGACAGGGGACTAAGCAATGAGCAGTTCTTC.

This chain uses TRBV19 with TRBJ2-1; 7 nucleotides match TRBD2. The V and J ends lost 4 bases and 2 bases, in that order; junction bases with no gene match: 11. The CDR3 consists of 17 residues. The V gene's germline CDR1 is LNHDA and CDR2 SQIVND (reference sequence). The CDR3 loop is CASSTTSPPLAYNEQFF. CDR3 DNA sequence: TGTGCCAGTAGTACGACTAGCCCCCCTCTAGCCTACAATGAGCAGTTCTTC.

V and J are TRBV2 and TRBJ1-1, with 7 bases fitting TRBD1. From germline, CDR1 is SNHLY and CDR2 FYNNEI. V trimming: 6 bases; J trimming: 3 bases; junction bases outside the gene matches: 10. The CDR3 totals 15 residues. CDR3 protein: CASRSRQGRYTEAFF. The CDR3 nucleotides read TGTGCCAGCAGAAGTAGACAGGGAAGGTACACTGAAGCTTTCTTT.